The present TCR beta chain was sequenced within a study of blood T cell repertoires in COVID-19. Clones were sequenced by immunoSEQ multiplex PCR, and TCRdb holds only the in-frame ones, with some missing. The table includes about 180,000 clones, 80% to 90% detected once. This CDR3 has 17 amino acids. Trimming removed 2 bases from V and 2 bases from J; junction bases left unmatched: 6. Germline V CDR1 and CDR2: MNHEY, SVGEGT. Sequenced: PBMCs or T cells enriched from blood (not recorded which). The chain is built from TRBV6-2 or TRBV6-3 and TRBJ2-2; 9 bases map to TRBD2. The clonotype was recovered from a young woman who had recovered from COVID-19. In nucleotides, the CDR3 is TGTGCCAGCAGTTACAACCAGCGGGAGGCAAACACCGGGGAGCTGTTTTTT. Its protein product is CASSYNQREANTGELFF.